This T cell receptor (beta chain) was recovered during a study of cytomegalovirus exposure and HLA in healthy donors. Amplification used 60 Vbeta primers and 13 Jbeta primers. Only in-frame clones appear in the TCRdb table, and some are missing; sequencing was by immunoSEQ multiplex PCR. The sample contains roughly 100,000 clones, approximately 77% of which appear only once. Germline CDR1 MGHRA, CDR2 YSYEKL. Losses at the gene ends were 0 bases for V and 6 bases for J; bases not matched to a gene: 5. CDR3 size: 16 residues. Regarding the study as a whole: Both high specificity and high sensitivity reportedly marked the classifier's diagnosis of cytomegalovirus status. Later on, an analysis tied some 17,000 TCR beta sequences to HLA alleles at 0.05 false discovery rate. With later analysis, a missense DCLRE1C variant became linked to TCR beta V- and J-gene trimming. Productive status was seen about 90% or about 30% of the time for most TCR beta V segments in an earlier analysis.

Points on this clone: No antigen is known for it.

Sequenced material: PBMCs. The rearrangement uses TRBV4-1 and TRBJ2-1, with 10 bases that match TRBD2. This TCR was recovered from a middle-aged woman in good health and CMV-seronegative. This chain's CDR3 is CASSQDPAGGFNEQFF. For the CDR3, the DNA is TGCGCCAGCAGCCAAGATCCAGCGGGGGGGTTCAATGAGCAGTTCTTC.